Below, 24 T cell receptor beta chains from the same sample are listed, as sequenced in a study of CD8+CD57+ T cells in acquired aplastic anemia. Using genomic DNA as the template, TCR beta VDJ and CDR3 profiling was carried out. Via MiXCR, TCRdb re-called the reads, giving one row per CDR3 protein. This table holds a few hundred thousand distinct CDR3 sequences, approximately 56% found once. Sequenced material: sorted CD4+, CD8+, or CD8+CD57+ T cells (not recorded which) from PBMCs. The receptors here all came from a human donor with severe aplastic anemia or a healthy control (not recorded which).

The chain's CDR3 is CASSVDRDWTDTQYF. The CDR3 DNA follows: TGTGCCAGCAGTGTGGACAGGGACTGGACAGATACGCAGTATTTT. The genes are TRBV25-1 and TRBJ2-3, with 8 bases identical to TRBD1. The CDR3 has 15 residues. Germline V gene data show CDR1 as MGHDK and CDR2 as SYGVNS. The V segment lost 4 bases and the J segment 3 bases; nucleotides outside the gene matches: 6.

The count of this clonotype is one. The chain uses TRBV25-1 and TRBJ2-3; D is undetermined. V lost 1 base and J 4 bases, leaving 6 bases between the germline ends. CDR1 and CDR2 (germline): MGHDK, SYGVNS. The CDR3 spans 13 residues. The chain's CDR3 is CASSESSADTQYF. Written as DNA, the CDR3 is TGTGCCAGCAGTGAATCCAGCGCAGATACGCAGTATTTT.

The V call is TRBV5-4, the J call TRBJ1-3; 8 bases fit TRBD1. With 1 base clipped from V and 4 bases from J, the junction kept 4 bases outside the gene matches. The CDR3 is made up of 15 amino acids. The germline CDR1 and CDR2 sequences are SGHNT and YYREEE (reference sequence). DNA for the CDR3: TGTGCCAGCAGCTTGCAGGGGGCGGGCGGAAACACCATATATTTT. Protein product: CASSLQGAGGNTIYF.

V and J are TRBV9 and TRBJ1-6, with unresolved D. The CDR3 length is 14 residues. Germline V CDR1 and CDR2: SGDLS, YYNGEE. V was shortened by 10 bases and J by 7 bases, with 18 bases between the two germline ends. The chain's CDR3 is CAGTLNSANSPLHF. The CDR3 DNA reads as TGTGCCGGCACCCTGAACAGCGCAAATTCACCCCTCCACTTT.

This chain connects TRBV11-2 to TRBJ1-6, with D tentatively TRBD1 (6 bases). Trimming removed 2 bases from V and 5 bases from J, with 19 bases in between. The length of the CDR3 is 18 residues. The germline V gene encodes CDR1 SGHAT and CDR2 FQNNGV. The CDR3 region has the DNA TGTGCCAGCAGCTTAATGAGGGTTACCGGGGGCAATAATTCACCCCTCCACTTT. This gives the protein CASSLMRVTGGNNSPLHF.

The chain is built from TRBV7-8 and TRBJ2-2, with TRBD2 matching over 9 bases. Germline CDR1 and CDR2: SGHVS and FQNEAQ. CDR3 size: 16 residues. V lost 4 bases and J lost 4; bases outside the gene matches: 7. The CDR3 loop reads CASSSGASGVTGELFF. The CDR3 bases are TGTGCCAGCAGCTCGGGAGCTAGCGGGGTCACCGGGGAGCTGTTTTTT.

This clonotype showed up many times. This sequence joins TRBV12-3 or TRBV12-4 and TRBJ2-1, with TRBD2 matching over 7 bases. J was trimmed by 4 bases and V by 2 bases; bases with no gene match: 5. The CDR3 is 15 amino acids. The CDR3 bases are TGTGCCAGCAGTTTAAGGCTAGCGGTTTACAATGAGCAGTTCTTC. This translates into CASSLRLAVYNEQFF.

The V and J genes are TRBV7-2 and TRBJ2-7; possibly TRBD1 or TRBD2 for D (5 bases each). V was shortened by 2 bases and J by 7 bases, with 12 bases between the two germline ends. Germline values: CDR1 SGHTA, CDR2 FQGNSA. The CDR3 spans 13 residues. The CDR3 DNA reads TGTGCCAGCAGCTTAATGCAGGGCGGGGAGCAGTACTTC. Translated: CASSLMQGGEQYF.

The V gene is TRBV5-1, the J gene TRBJ1-4; the D gene is possibly TRBD1 (5 bases). V gave up 4 bases and J gave up 11 bases, with 15 bases separating them. Germline V CDR1 and CDR2: SGHRS, YFSETQ. The CDR3 extends over 13 amino acids. Written as DNA, the CDR3 is TGCGCCAGCAGCCAAATTCGGGGGGAGAAACTGTTTTTT. Protein product: CASSQIRGEKLFF.

The rearrangement joins TRBV2 to TRBJ2-3; D not certain. From germline, CDR1 is SNHLY and CDR2 FYNNEI. V lost 2 bases, J lost 0 bases, and 15 bases lay in between. CDR3 size: 17 residues. CDR3 loop: CASSESRDGPSTDTQYF. As DNA, the CDR3 is TGTGCCAGCAGTGAAAGTCGTGACGGCCCTAGCACAGATACGCAGTATTTT. Full variable domain (missing parts from reference TRBV2 and TRBJ2-3): EPEVTQTPSHQVTQMGQEVILRCVPISNHLYFYWYRQILGQKVEFLVSFYNNEISEKSEIFDDQFSVERPDGSNFTLKIRSTKLEDSAMYFCASSESRDGPSTDTQYFGPGTRLTVL.

The chain has TRBV6-1 and TRBJ2-7; TRBD1 is a possible D gene (6 bases). The CDR3 contains 16 residues. In germline, CDR1 is MNHNS, CDR2 SASEGT. V was clipped by 8 bases and J by 1 base, with 21 bases between them. This chain's CDR3 is CASGITGTKGSYEQYF. The CDR3 nucleotides read TGTGCCAGCGGAATAACCGGGACAAAGGGATCCTACGAGCAGTACTTC.

Comments on this clonotype: A single base separates this from a much larger clone, so it may be a read error. The chain uses TRBV24-1 and TRBJ1-3, with a tentative D call TRBD1 (5 bases). Looked up from germline, CDR1 is KGHDR and CDR2 is SFDVKD. This CDR3 spans 16 amino acids. With 3 bases removed from V and 0 bases from J, the gap between germline ends came to 11 bases. The CDR3 nucleotides are TGTGCCACCAGTGATCGGTGGGGGTTCTCTGGAAACACCATATATTTT. Residues: CATSDRWGFSGNTIYF.

V and J are TRBV12-3 or TRBV12-4 and TRBJ1-5; D is unresolved. CDR3 length equals 13 residues. The V gene lost 1 base and the J gene lost 4 bases, with 5 bases spanning the gap. CDR3 region: CASSLGENQPQHF. DNA for the CDR3: TGTGCCAGCAGTTTAGGAGAGAATCAGCCCCAGCATTTT.

This chain links TRBV4-3 with TRBJ2-3, with 10 bases that match TRBD2. CDR3 length: 18 amino acids. Germline CDR1 and CDR2: LGHNA and YSLEER. With 5 bases clipped from V and 2 bases from J, the junction kept 13 bases outside the gene matches. The chain's CDR3 is CASSLALAGATNTDTQYF. The CDR3 DNA follows: TGCGCCAGCAGCTTAGCGCTAGCGGGGGCAACAAACACAGATACGCAGTATTTT.

There are a few counts of this clonotype. The chain is built from TRBV15 and TRBJ2-1; 10 nucleotides align to TRBD2. The CDR3 has 17 residues. Unmatched junction bases numbered 10, after V lost 0 bases and J lost 8 bases. Germline CDR1 LNHNV, CDR2 YYDKDF (reference sequence). This CDR3 reads CATSRDRGVAGGHEQFF. The CDR3 nucleotides read TGTGCCACCAGCAGAGACCGGGGGGTAGCGGGAGGTCATGAGCAGTTCTTC.

V gene TRBV20-1 combines with J gene TRBJ1-1; D is unclear. Trimming took 2 bases from V and 1 from J, leaving 5 bases between them. The CDR3 consists of 12 residues. The germline V gene has CDR1 DFQATT and CDR2 SNEGSKA (reference sequence). The CDR3 DNA reads TGCAGTGCTAGAAGTGCGAACACTGAAGCTTTCTTT. Translation: CSARSANTEAFF.

The rearrangement uses TRBV6-5 and TRBJ1-6; unclear D gene. The CDR3 spans 13 residues. V shed 0 bases and J shed 13 bases, with 10 bases lying between them. The germline CDR1 and CDR2 sequences are MNHEY and SVGAGI. The CDR3 DNA reads TGTGCCAGCAGTTACTCAGGGATTCCGCCCCTCCACTTT. It encodes CASSYSGIPPLHF.

The V gene is TRBV15, the J gene TRBJ1-5; D uncertain. This CDR3 region has 15 residues. Per the germline V gene, CDR1 is LNHNV and CDR2 is YYDKDF (reference sequence). Trimming left V 0 bases short and J 0 bases short, with 6 bases between. CDR3 in amino acids: CATSREGVSNQPQHF. The CDR3 nucleotides are TGTGCCACCAGCAGAGAGGGCGTTAGCAATCAGCCCCAGCATTTT.

Concerning this clonotype itself: This may be a read error: a much more frequent sequence differs by one nucleotide. The genes are TRBV15 and TRBJ1-2; no definite D call. Germline CDR1 is LNHNV and CDR2 is YYDKDF (reference sequence). This CDR3 has 15 residues. CDR3 sequence: CATSRPGRVFHGYAF. The CDR3 bases are TGTGCCACCAGCAGACCTGGGAGGGTGTTCCATGGCTACGCCTTC.

The CDR3 DNA reads as TGTGCCGCCGGGGGCTCAACCGTTAACTATGGCTACACCTTC. This gives the protein CAAGGSTVNYGYTF. The J gene is TRBJ1-2, the V gene TRBV10-3, with D possibly TRBD1 on 6 matching bases. This CDR3 region has 14 residues. The V end lost 11 bases, the J end lost 1 base, and 17 bases lay between the germline ends. In germline, CDR1 is ENHRY, CDR2 SYGVKD.

The chain is built from TRBV29-1 and TRBJ2-1, with 9 bases identical to TRBD1. This CDR3 has 15 amino acids. CDR1 and CDR2 (germline): SQVTM, ANQGSEA. Trimming took 2 bases from V and 1 from J; bases not matched to a gene: 3. In DNA form, the CDR3 reads TGCAGCGTTGAAACAGGGGGCTCATCCTACAATGAGCAGTTCTTC. Translating it yields CSVETGGSSYNEQFF.

This clonotype has a count of ten or more. This chain links TRBV12-3 or TRBV12-4 with TRBJ1-2, with D possibly being TRBD1 (5 bases). The CDR3 contains 13 residues. The V end lost 6 bases, the J end lost 4 bases, and 12 bases lay between the germline ends. Here the CDR3 reads CASSLGGIYGYTF. The CDR3 DNA reads TGTGCCAGCAGCCTGGGGGGGATCTATGGCTACACCTTC.

V is TRBV29-1 and J is TRBJ2-5; TRBD1 matches 9 bases. After removal of 5 bases from V and 2 bases from J, the junction contained 9 bases not matched to a gene. This CDR3 contains 15 residues. The germline CDR1 and CDR2 sequences are SQVTM and ANQGSEA. Written as DNA, the CDR3 is TGCAGCGTTAAGGCCGACAGGGGGAGGCAAGAGACCCAGTACTTC. It codes for CSVKADRGRQETQYF.

The rearrangement joins TRBV9 to TRBJ2-7, with 11 bases that match TRBD1. The germline gives CDR1 SGDLS, CDR2 YYNGEE. This CDR3 has 14 amino acids. With 5 bases clipped from V and 7 bases from J, the junction kept 8 bases outside the gene matches. DNA of the CDR3: TGTGCCAGCAGTTACGGCGGGACAGGGGGAGAGCAGTACTTC. Protein product: CASSYGGTGGEQYF.